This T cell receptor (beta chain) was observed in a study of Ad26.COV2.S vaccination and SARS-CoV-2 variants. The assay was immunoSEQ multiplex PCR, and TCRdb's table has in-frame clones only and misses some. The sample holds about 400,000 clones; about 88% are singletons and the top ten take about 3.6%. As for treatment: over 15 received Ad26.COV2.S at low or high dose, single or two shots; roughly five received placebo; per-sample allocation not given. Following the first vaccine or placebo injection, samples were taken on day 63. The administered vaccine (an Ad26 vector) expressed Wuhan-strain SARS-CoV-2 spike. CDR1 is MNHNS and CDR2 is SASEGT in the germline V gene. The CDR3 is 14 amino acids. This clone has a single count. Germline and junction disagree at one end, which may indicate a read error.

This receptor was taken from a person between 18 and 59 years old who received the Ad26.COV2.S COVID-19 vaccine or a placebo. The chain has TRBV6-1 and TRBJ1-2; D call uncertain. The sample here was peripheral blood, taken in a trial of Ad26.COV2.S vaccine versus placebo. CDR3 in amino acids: CASSEDGVGVTSFF. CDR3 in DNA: TGTGCCAGCAGTGAAGATGGGGTCGGAGTTACATCGTTCTTC.